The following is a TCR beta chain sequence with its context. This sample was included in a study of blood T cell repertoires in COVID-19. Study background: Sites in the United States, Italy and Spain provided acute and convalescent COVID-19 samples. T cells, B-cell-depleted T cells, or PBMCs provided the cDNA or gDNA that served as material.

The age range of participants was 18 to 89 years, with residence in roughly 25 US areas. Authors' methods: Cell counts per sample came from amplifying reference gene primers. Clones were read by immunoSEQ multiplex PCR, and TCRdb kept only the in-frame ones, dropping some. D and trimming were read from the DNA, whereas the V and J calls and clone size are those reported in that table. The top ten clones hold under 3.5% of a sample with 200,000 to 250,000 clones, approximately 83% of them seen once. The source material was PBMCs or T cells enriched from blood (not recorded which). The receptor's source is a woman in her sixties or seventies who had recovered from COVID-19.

CDR3 nucleotide sequence: TGTGCCAGCAGCCACGGAACGGCCCGGGCAGATACGCAGTATTTT. This encodes CASSHGTARADTQYF. The gene calls are TRBV6-6 and TRBJ2-3; D gene unclear. Between the trimmed V and J ends, which lost 6 bases and 4 bases, there was a span of 17 bases. The CDR3 has 15 residues. From germline, CDR1 is MNHNY and CDR2 SVGAGI (reference sequence).